This T cell receptor beta chain was captured in a study of radiation and T cells in renal cell carcinoma. Study-level findings and limits: From baseline, blood top tumor clonotypes peaked at 2 weeks post-radiation. Baseline intratumoral clonotype presence is unknown without pretreatment biopsies.

The V gene's germline CDR1 is GTSNPN and CDR2 SVGIG (reference sequence). V was shortened by 3 bases and J by 4 bases, with 21 bases between the two germline ends. The CDR3 is made up of 16 amino acids. On this clone itself: Its antigen is not identified.

Time point denoted: blood 2 weeks post-SBRT. The treatment was: 15 Gy SBRT to primary tumor, nephrectomy 4 weeks later. Sequencing used immunoSEQ multiplex PCR; TCRdb keeps in-frame clones, though not all of them. The table has roughly 60,000 clones, around three quarters seen once. The sample in question was blood, obtained from a patient whose treatment included radiotherapy and nephrectomy. This TCR came from a man in his 60s with renal cell carcinoma. The rearrangement uses TRBV30 and TRBJ1-1; no firm D call. The CDR3 bases are TGTGCCTGGAGAATAGCACGCCTAGCCCGGGGCACTGAAGCTTTCTTT. Its protein is CAWRIARLARGTEAFF.